This TCR beta chain was retrieved from a study of T cell repertoires in cytomegalovirus infection. Study context: It was the public TCR beta signatures that indicated both CMV infection and matching HLA type. Whole-study findings and limits: Carriers of CMV and the relevant HLA type were discriminated by public TCR beta frequency. The ex vivo response showed dominance by HLA-C-restricted CMV-specific TCR beta clonotypes.

This clonotype was observed many times. Its specificity is not known. MiXCR, applied by TCRdb to the reads, yields one record per CDR3 protein. The repertoire includes approximately 500,000 distinct CDR3 sequences, approximately 16% of them detected once, and 20% to 30% sits in the top ten. The CDR3 contains 16 residues. CDR1 and CDR2 (germline): SGHAT, FQNNGV. Trimming at V came to 8 bases and at J to 1 base, leaving 11 bases not matched to a gene. The J gene is TRBJ2-7, the V gene TRBV11-2, with 10 bases that match TRBD1. The clonotype comes from a human donor in good health (CMV status not recorded). Some clones in this sample may be carry-over from other donors' samples. Sequenced: CD8+ T cells from PBMCs. As DNA, the CDR3 is TGTGCCAGCTCCTTTTGGGACAGGGGTCGGTCCTACGAGCAGTACTTC. Translation: CASSFWDRGRSYEQYF.